These T cell receptor beta chains were read from a single sample in a study of blood T cell repertoires in COVID-19. Assay: immunoSEQ multiplex PCR; the TCRdb copy retains only in-frame clones and omits some. Among fewer than 300,000 clones listed, approximately 90% were seen once. The sample comprised peripheral blood. The receptor source for this set is a woman aged 25 to 39 with COVID-19, enrolled during active disease. The conserved cysteine and the conserved F or W are not part of the CDR3 here.

J gene: TRBJ1-5; V gene: TRBV3-1/TRBV3-2; CDR3 protein: ASSQDEGQPQH
J gene: TRBJ1-6; V gene: TRBV4-1; CDR3 protein: ASSQGGLTEPLH
J gene: TRBJ2-3; V gene: TRBV5-1; CDR3 protein: ASSWTSGVDTQY
J gene: TRBJ1-1; V gene: TRBV7-2; CDR3 protein: ASSFGTGGNTEAF
J gene: TRBJ2-6; V gene: TRBV5-4; CDR3 protein: ASSSNSGTGNAGANVLT
J gene: TRBJ2-2; V gene: TRBV3-1/TRBV3-2; CDR3 protein: ASSQEVWQGTNTGELF
J gene: TRBJ1-1; V gene: TRBV29-1; CDR3 protein: SVEGRAHLEAF
J gene: TRBJ1-1; V gene: TRBV7-8; CDR3 protein: ASSLRGTDTEAF
J gene: TRBJ1-2; V gene: TRBV24-1; CDR3 protein: ATSDATRTGVTGYT
J gene: TRBJ2-7; V gene: TRBV30; CDR3 protein: AWSVMVTSGISYEQY
J gene: TRBJ2-1; V gene: TRBV6-5; CDR3 protein: ASSPRASRGNEQF
J gene: TRBJ1-4; V gene: TRBV19; CDR3 protein: ASSHGTGLEKLF
J gene: TRBJ2-7; V gene: TRBV30; CDR3 protein: AWSPGLAGWY
J gene: TRBJ2-4; V gene: TRBV9; CDR3 protein: ASSGWDSQNIQY
J gene: TRBJ1-2; V gene: TRBV5-1; CDR3 protein: ASSLSPGQTNYGYT
J gene: TRBJ1-2; V gene: TRBV27; CDR3 protein: ASRPGQPYGYT
J gene: TRBJ2-7; V gene: TRBV5-1; CDR3 protein: ASSAGIRQGHYEQY
J gene: TRBJ2-5; V gene: TRBV4-1; CDR3 protein: ASSQVISGASEAQY
J gene: TRBJ2-1; V gene: TRBV27; CDR3 protein: ASSSPKPLGTSGRPYNEQF
J gene: TRBJ2-1; V gene: TRBV27; CDR3 protein: ASSIYRFREFPHEQF
J gene: TRBJ2-1; V gene: TRBV28; CDR3 protein: ASSLWGTGGFNEQF
J gene: TRBJ2-1; V gene: TRBV15; CDR3 protein: ATSREFAGEQF
J gene: TRBJ2-1; V gene: TRBV24-1; CDR3 protein: ATSDSNKDFNEQF
J gene: TRBJ2-5; V gene: TRBV7-9; CDR3 protein: ASSLQGSQETQY
J gene: TRBJ1-4; V gene: TRBV29-1; CDR3 protein: SVRVGEGKLF
J gene: TRBJ2-2; V gene: TRBV27; CDR3 protein: ASSVGAANTGELF
J gene: TRBJ2-2; V gene: TRBV7-7; CDR3 protein: ASSLGGGFTGELF
J gene: TRBJ1-5; V gene: TRBV5-1; CDR3 protein: ASSLGPSGGPQH
J gene: TRBJ2-7; V gene: TRBV29-1; CDR3 protein: SVGTQYSYEQY
J gene: TRBJ2-7; V gene: TRBV10-3; CDR3 protein: AISEPDYRPYEQY
J gene: TRBJ2-2; V gene: TRBV19; CDR3 protein: ASRGLADTGELF
J gene: TRBJ2-5; V gene: TRBV12-3/TRBV12-4; CDR3 protein: ASSLPGETQY
J gene: TRBJ1-4; V gene: TRBV29-1; CDR3 protein: SVLGPNEKLF
J gene: TRBJ1-5; V gene: TRBV10-3; CDR3 protein: AISESKPSIVNQPQH
J gene: TRBJ1-5; V gene: TRBV6-4; CDR3 protein: ASSDSAGGQPQH
J gene: TRBJ2-7; V gene: TRBV27; CDR3 protein: ASAEGGQGNLEQY
J gene: TRBJ2-1; V gene: TRBV27; CDR3 protein: ASSLGVSGSSYNEQF
J gene: TRBJ1-1; V gene: TRBV19; CDR3 protein: ATTKLGTGRIEAF
J gene: TRBJ2-1; V gene: TRBV19; CDR3 protein: ASSPGQVNNEQF
J gene: TRBJ2-2; V gene: TRBV5-1; CDR3 protein: ASSFNLGSGQGNTGELF
J gene: TRBJ2-3; V gene: TRBV6-5; CDR3 protein: AIRGRVTDTQY
J gene: TRBJ2-2; V gene: TRBV5-6; CDR3 protein: ASSFTGGATGELF
J gene: TRBJ1-1; V gene: TRBV19; CDR3 protein: ASSSRENTEAF
J gene: TRBJ1-3; V gene: TRBV2; CDR3 protein: ASSERTTAGNTIY
J gene: TRBJ1-3; V gene: TRBV3-1/TRBV3-2; CDR3 protein: ASSQRDRGSSGNTIY
J gene: TRBJ2-3; V gene: TRBV4-1; CDR3 protein: ASSQGLGLAGPITSTDTQY
J gene: TRBJ2-7; V gene: TRBV27; CDR3 protein: ASSSPGLAGGSPYEQY
J gene: TRBJ2-1; V gene: TRBV18; CDR3 protein: ASSLSTVRGFNEQF
J gene: TRBJ2-1; V gene: TRBV2; CDR3 protein: ASSASSGLYNEQF
J gene: TRBJ1-2; V gene: TRBV12-3/TRBV12-4; CDR3 protein: ASGSPFGYGYT
J gene: TRBJ2-7; V gene: TRBV7-2; CDR3 protein: ASSPSRLQSYEQY
J gene: TRBJ2-1; V gene: TRBV5-4; CDR3 protein: ASSPDRGRVEQF
J gene: TRBJ2-3; V gene: TRBV5-5; CDR3 protein: ASSSGLANTDTQY
J gene: TRBJ1-1; V gene: TRBV6-5; CDR3 protein: ASRQDRVNTEAF
J gene: TRBJ1-2; V gene: TRBV3-1/TRBV3-2; CDR3 protein: ASSQRSGTGVHYGYT
J gene: TRBJ2-1; V gene: TRBV19; CDR3 protein: ASTPTGGLRDEQF
J gene: TRBJ1-4; V gene: TRBV25-1; CDR3 protein: ASSESAPGQLMKELF
J gene: TRBJ1-3; V gene: TRBV2; CDR3 protein: ASRGLLSGNTIY
J gene: TRBJ1-2; V gene: TRBV9; CDR3 protein: ASNTGLAYGYT